These 27 T cell receptor beta chains were sequenced from one sample in a study of cytomegalovirus exposure and HLA in healthy donors. The PCR used 60 Vbeta and 13 Jbeta primers. TCRdb's copy holds only in-frame clones and misses some; the assay was immunoSEQ multiplex PCR. The sample shows over 30,000 clones, approximately 67% of them seen only once. What was sequenced was PBMCs. The receptors were gathered from a man aged 40-49 years in good health and CMV-seropositive.

The chain links TRBV27 to TRBJ1-5; a weak D match, TRBD1 (5 bases). CDR1 is MNHEY, CDR2 SMNVEV, per germline (reference sequence). The V and J ends lost 7 bases and 5 bases respectively, with 12 bases between them. There are 13 residues in the CDR3. CDR3 DNA: TGTGCCAGCACTCAATCGGGGGATCAGCCCCAGCATTTT. This gives the protein CASTQSGDQPQHF.

The rearrangement joins TRBV19 to TRBJ2-7, with D perhaps TRBD1 (6 bases). The CDR3 length is 14 residues. V lost 4 bases, J lost 2 bases, and 12 bases lay in between. Per the germline V gene, CDR1 is LNHDA and CDR2 is SQIVND (reference sequence). This chain's CDR3 is CASSTTGAPYEQYF. The CDR3 region has the DNA TGTGCCAGTAGTACGACAGGAGCCCCCTACGAGCAGTACTTC.

DNA of the CDR3: TGCGCCAGCAGCAGGATAGACAGGCTAAGCTCCTACAATGAGCAGTTCTTC. This translates into CASSRIDRLSSYNEQFF. The rearrangement links TRBV5-1 to TRBJ2-1; maybe TRBD1 (6 bases). Germline CDR1 is SGHRS and CDR2 is YFSETQ. CDR3 length: 17 residues. Trimming stripped 4 bases from V and 0 bases from J, with 17 bases between.

The rearrangement joins TRBV19 to TRBJ1-5, with D possibly being TRBD1 (6 bases). Trimming removed 9 bases at V and 7 bases at J, with 25 bases between. CDR1 and CDR2 (germline): LNHDA, SQIVND (reference sequence). There are 16 residues in the CDR3. CDR3 residues: CASRTQGPVTGQPQHF. CDR3 DNA sequence: TGTGCCAGCAGAACACAGGGTCCCGTAACCGGACAGCCCCAGCATTTT.

This clone was seen only a few times. J is TRBJ2-5 and V is TRBV9, with 9 bases identical to TRBD2. Per germline, CDR1 SGDLS and CDR2 YYNGEE. J gave up 2 bases and V 3 bases, and 14 bases lay outside the gene matches. This CDR3 has 18 residues. The CDR3: CASSANLAGNERQETQYF. The CDR3 region has the DNA TGTGCCAGCAGCGCTAATCTAGCGGGGAATGAACGACAAGAGACCCAGTACTTC.

The V call is TRBV12-5, the J call TRBJ2-5; the D gene is possibly TRBD1 (5 bases). This CDR3 has 17 residues. Trimming left V 6 bases short and J 5 bases short, with 25 bases between. CDR1 LGHNT and CDR2 FRNRAP come from the germline V gene. The chain's CDR3 is CASGIQASFQIGETQYF. The CDR3 DNA reads TGTGCTAGTGGCATACAGGCTTCTTTTCAAATCGGCGAGACCCAGTACTTC.

The gene calls are TRBV29-1 and TRBJ1-1; 9 positions agree with TRBD1. The V segment lost 8 bases and the J segment 4 bases; nucleotides outside the gene matches: 17. The V gene's germline CDR1 is SQVTM and CDR2 ANQGSEA. The CDR3 is 16 residues long. CDR3 protein: CSFLGGGGQGGTEAFF. The DNA for the CDR3 is TGCAGCTTCCTTGGGGGCGGGGGACAGGGAGGCACTGAAGCTTTCTTT.

This clone was seen only a few times. This chain connects TRBV19 to TRBJ1-5, with TRBD1 as a possible D gene (6 bases). V dropped 4 bases and J dropped 4 bases, with 17 bases sitting between them. Germline V CDR1 and CDR2: LNHDA, SQIVND (reference sequence). The CDR3 has 16 amino acids. CDR3 residues: CASSKPPGQGNQPQHF. The CDR3 nucleotides read TGTGCCAGTAGTAAGCCACCGGGACAAGGAAATCAGCCCCAGCATTTT.

The V call is TRBV7-9, the J call TRBJ1-2; D gene uncertain. V shed 0 bases and J shed 1 base, with 18 bases lying between them. Germline V gives CDR1 SEHNR, CDR2 FQNEAQ (reference sequence). The CDR3 sequence is 18 residues long. CDR3 protein: CASSLAWVGERSNYGYTF. DNA for the CDR3: TGTGCCAGCAGCTTAGCGTGGGTTGGTGAGAGGAGTAACTATGGCTACACCTTC.

The chain is built from TRBV6-1 and TRBJ1-2; D is unresolved. V was clipped by 4 bases and J by 4 bases, with 16 bases between them. Germline loops: CDR1 MNHNS, CDR2 SASEGT. The CDR3 runs 15 residues. The CDR3 nucleotides are TGTGCCAGCAGTGCCTCGGACGTGGGGAGCTATGGCTACACCTTC. Its protein is CASSASDVGSYGYTF.

The J gene is TRBJ2-1, the V gene TRBV7-7; 10 nucleotides align to TRBD2. This CDR3 region has 17 residues. Looked up from germline, CDR1 is SSHAT and CDR2 is FNYEAQ (reference sequence). Trimming removed 1 base from V and 8 bases from J; junction bases left unmatched: 11. The CDR3, as DNA: TGTGCCAGCAGCTTAGGGCTTCCCAGCGGGGGGGCGGATGAGCAGTTCTTC. Residues: CASSLGLPSGGADEQFF.

In its sample, this clone was seen a few times. It is likely a read error: a sequence one base away is far more abundant. This sequence joins TRBV11-3 and TRBJ2-6; TRBD1 agrees at 9 bases. In germline, CDR1 is SGHNT, CDR2 YENEEA. The CDR3 is 18 residues long. The CDR3 nucleotides read TGTGCCAGCAGCTCAGGGGGGGACAGGGTTTTCGGGGCCAACGTCCTGGCTTTC. Translating gives CASSSGGDRVFGANVLAF.

The chain recombines TRBV5-4 with TRBJ1-5, with 10 bases that match TRBD1. The CDR3 sequence is 17 residues long. Germline CDR1 reads SGHNT; CDR2 reads YYREEE (reference sequence). V gave up 1 base and J gave up 6 bases; unmatched junction bases: 10. The CDR3 here is CASSLSGGTGVSQPQHF. Here the CDR3 DNA reads TGTGCCAGCAGCTTGTCTGGAGGGACAGGGGTGAGTCAGCCCCAGCATTTT. The variable domain in full, with the rest retrieved from reference TRBV5-4 and TRBJ1-5, is ETGVTQSPTHLIKTRGQQVTLRCSSQSGHNTVSWYQQALGQGPQFIFQYYREEENGRGNFPPRFSGLQFPNYSSELNVNALELDDSALYLCASSLSGGTGVSQPQHFGDGTRLSIL.

This clone showed up just a few times. The V gene is TRBV5-6, the J gene TRBJ2-2; TRBD2 is a possible D gene (5 bases). V was shortened by 4 bases and J by 7 bases, with 8 bases between the two germline ends. Per the germline V gene, CDR1 is SGHDT and CDR2 is YYEEEE. This CDR3 is built from 12 residues. The CDR3 nucleotides are TGTGCCAGCAGCGCGGGTAGCGGGGAGCTGTTTTTT. Amino acids: CASSAGSGELFF. Using reference TRBV5-6 and TRBJ2-2 for the parts outside the CDR3, the full variable domain is DAGVTQSPTHLIKTRGQQVTLRCSPKSGHDTVSWYQQALGQGPQFIFQYYEEEERQRGNFPDRFSGHQFPNYSSELNVNALLLGDSALYLCASSAGSGELFFGEGSRLTVL.

In the case of this clone: In the same sample, other DNA sequences code for this CDR3. This chain connects TRBV6-5 to TRBJ2-2; a possible D gene is TRBD1 (6 bases). V lost 0 bases, J lost 6 bases, and 8 bases lay in between. This CDR3 region has 14 residues. Per germline, CDR1 MNHEY and CDR2 SVGAGI. In DNA, the CDR3 is TGTGCCAGCAGTTACTCGAACAGGGCCGGGGAGCTGTTTTTT. Translated, it gives CASSYSNRAGELFF.

The J gene is TRBJ2-6, the V gene TRBV28; 8 nucleotides line up with TRBD1. The germline V gene has CDR1 MDHEN and CDR2 SYDVKM. The CDR3 spans 17 residues. Unmatched junction bases numbered 11, after V lost 7 bases and J lost 3 bases. The CDR3 nucleotides read TGTGCCAGCATCGCTACGGACAGGGTTCTTGGGGCCAACGTCCTGACTTTC. Amino acids: CASIATDRVLGANVLTF.

V is TRBV6-6 and J is TRBJ1-2; 9 bases agree with TRBD1. The CDR3 contains 14 residues. From germline, CDR1 is MNHNY and CDR2 SVGAGI (reference sequence). The V and J ends lost 5 bases and 5 bases, in that order; junction bases with no gene match: 6. The CDR3 here is CASSTPGQGYGYTF. CDR3 coding DNA: TGTGCCAGCAGTACCCCGGGACAGGGATATGGCTACACCTTC.

The chain has TRBV4-2 and TRBJ2-1; 7 bases align to TRBD2. The germline gives CDR1 LGHNA, CDR2 YNFKEQ. The CDR3 runs to 17 residues. The V segment lost 0 bases and the J segment 12 bases; nucleotides outside the gene matches: 17. The CDR3 region is CASSQEAVLSWGGRQFF. The DNA of the CDR3 is TGTGCCAGCAGCCAAGAAGCGGTCCTAAGCTGGGGAGGGAGGCAGTTCTTC.

This clone was seen once. Here the CDR3 DNA reads TGTGCCAGCAAAACGGCGGGGTCTGGAGGTTCACCCCTCCACTTT. Residues: CASKTAGSGGSPLHF. J is TRBJ1-6 and V is TRBV11-2, with unresolved D. Germline V gene data show CDR1 as SGHAT and CDR2 as FQNNGV. The length of the CDR3 is 15 residues. Trimming cost V 7 bases and J 9 bases, with 19 bases left between them.

This clone was seen a handful of times. The rearrangement links TRBV9 to TRBJ1-2; 8 bases fit TRBD1. Germline-derived CDR1 and CDR2 are SGDLS and YYNGEE. This CDR3 is built from 16 residues. The trim removed 0 bases at V and 2 bases at J, leaving 6 bases unmatched. CDR3 in amino acids: CASSVGAGGDNYGYTF. The CDR3 DNA is TGTGCCAGCAGCGTAGGGGCAGGGGGCGACAACTATGGCTACACCTTC.

The V and J genes are TRBV6-1 and TRBJ2-7; D is possibly TRBD1 (6 bases). The ends were cut back, 6 bases at V and 4 bases at J, with 10 bases in the middle. Germline V gene data show CDR1 as MNHNS and CDR2 as SASEGT. The CDR3 covers 12 residues. The CDR3 region has the DNA TGTGCCAGCAGATACAGGGTTTACGAGCAGTACTTC. Its protein product is CASRYRVYEQYF.

The J gene is TRBJ1-3, the V gene TRBV2, with a possible D match to TRBD1 (6 bases). Germline assignment: CDR1 SNHLY and CDR2 FYNNEI. This CDR3 has 16 amino acids. Trimming took off 5 bases at V and 4 bases at J, with 18 bases between the two ends. The CDR3 here is CASSRIQGGAGNTIYF. The CDR3 DNA follows: TGTGCCAGCAGTCGAATACAGGGTGGGGCCGGAAACACCATATATTTT.

The chain uses TRBV7-2 and TRBJ2-7; a weak D match, TRBD1 (5 bases). The germline V gene has CDR1 SGHTA and CDR2 FQGNSA. This CDR3 region has 12 residues. Trimming stripped 5 bases from V and 6 bases from J, with 11 bases between. In nucleotides, the CDR3 is TGTGCCAGCAGCCGTAGCAGGGTCGAGCAGTACTTC. Protein: CASSRSRVEQYF.

The chain uses TRBV2 and TRBJ2-5, with D uncertain. The tail of the sequence fits TRBJ2-7 better, so the J call may be wrong. Germline CDR1 SNHLY, CDR2 FYNNEI. The CDR3 spans 14 residues. The CDR3 DNA follows: TGTGCCACCAAGCCACAGTTCGCATCTTACGAGCAGTACTTC. This gives the protein CATKPQFASYEQYF.

The genes are TRBV27 and TRBJ1-3; no firm D call. V was cut by 3 bases and J by 5 bases, with 14 bases left in between. This CDR3 is 15 amino acids long. Germline V CDR1 and CDR2: MNHEY, SMNVEV (reference sequence). CDR3 DNA: TGTGCCAGCAGTTTCGACTCCCGGTCAAGAAACACCATATATTTT. Translated, it gives CASSFDSRSRNTIYF.

V is TRBV7-2 and J is TRBJ1-2; TRBD1 might be the D (6 bases). Germline V gene data show CDR1 as SGHTA and CDR2 as FQGNSA. The CDR3 is 17 amino acids. The ends were cut back, 3 bases at V and 8 bases at J, with 25 bases in the middle. CDR3 sequence reads: CASSLDARGPSIGGYTF. The CDR3 DNA sequence: TGTGCCAGCAGCTTGGACGCCAGGGGCCCATCGATCGGCGGCTACACCTTC.

The chain has TRBV19 and TRBJ1-1; the match to TRBD1 covers 12 bases. CDR1 is LNHDA and CDR2 is SQIVND in the germline V gene (reference sequence). This CDR3 is 12 amino acids long. The V segment lost 10 bases and the J segment 5 bases; nucleotides outside the gene matches: 2. DNA of the CDR3: TGTGCCACGGGACAGGGGGCAACTGAAGCTTTCTTT. This gives the protein CATGQGATEAFF.